This T cell receptor beta chain was obtained from a study of regulatory T cells in long-lasting Graves disease. Study observations and caveats: Relative to new patients (roughly 950), persistent patients exhibited greater sharing of public clonotypes (more than 2,500).

In building TCR beta libraries, iRepertoire HTBI primers were used together with Arm-PCR of CDR3 regions. One entry per CDR3 protein results from TCRdb running MiXCR on the multiplex PCR reads. In the table there are roughly 420,000 distinct CDR3 sequences, about a sixth of which are singletons. This CDR3 region has 12 residues. Per the germline V gene, CDR1 is SGHVS and CDR2 is FQNEAQ. V was pared by 4 bases and J by 9 bases, with 10 bases between. Many counts were recorded for this clonotype. What it recognizes is unknown. Time point given: newly diagnosed GD, antithyroid drugs for less than 3 months. From PBMCs, RNA was extracted and then used to make the TCR library. The same sample was also used in a study of T cells in Graves' hyperthyroidism and ophthalmopathy. According to that study: First-round RT-PCR of the TCR CDR3 relied on the HTBI primer set. Appearing also in blood were most of the thyroid clonotypes expanded above 0.001. Model output signaled ophthalmopathy a median approximately 6 months ahead of onset.

The rearrangement joins TRBV7-8 to TRBJ2-1; D may be TRBD2 (6 bases). The clonotype comes from a woman aged 18-29 years with Graves disease. Sample: peripheral blood mononuclear cells (PBMCs), taken at new diagnosis, from a patient treated with antithyroid drugs. CDR3 sequence: CASSSGGSEQFF. The DNA for the CDR3 is TGTGCCAGCAGCTCTGGGGGGAGTGAGCAGTTCTTC.